Listed below are T cell receptor beta chains from one sample, sequenced in a study of T-cell memory formation after mild COVID-19. TCRdb re-called the 5' RACE reads with MiXCR, one entry per CDR3 protein. The sample lists approximately 570,000 distinct CDR3 sequences; about a sixth were seen once. The source material was PBMCs or a T cell subset sorted from them (not recorded which). The receptors were gathered from an adult woman who had mild COVID-19 (a few samples of this study predate the infection). Cell type and time point are not known. Each CDR3 is given with its conserved first and last residue. Each record gives: CDR3 DNA, CDR3 protein, D gene, clone size, V gene, J gene, CDR3 length. D genes are given only for firm matches. The listing skips clone size in some rows; elsewhere it reads once, few, many or a size class.

cdr3_nt: TGTGCCAGCAGCGTAGCTACTACGGGTATGAGGGGGCGCCAAGAGACCCAGTACTTC
cdr3_aa: CASSVATTGMRGRQETQYF
d_call: TRBD1
clone_size: many
v_call: TRBV9
j_call: TRBJ2-5
cdr3_length: 19

cdr3_nt: TGCGCCAGCAGCCAAGGGGAGGGGCGGAATTCACCCCTCCACTTT
cdr3_aa: CASSQGEGRNSPLHF
d_call: -
clone_size: -
v_call: TRBV4-3
j_call: TRBJ1-6
cdr3_length: 15

cdr3_nt: TGTGCCTGGAGTCAAGGGAGCCCCTACGAGCAGTACTTC
cdr3_aa: CAWSQGSPYEQYF
d_call: -
clone_size: -
v_call: TRBV30
j_call: TRBJ2-7
cdr3_length: 13

cdr3_nt: TGTGCCAGCAGCTCCAGGACAGCCACTGAGGATACGCAGTATTTT
cdr3_aa: CASSSRTATEDTQYF
d_call: -
clone_size: -
v_call: TRBV13
j_call: TRBJ2-3
cdr3_length: 15

cdr3_nt: TGTGCCATCAGGCCTAGCGGGGCTAGCACAGATACGCAGTATTTT
cdr3_aa: CAIRPSGASTDTQYF
d_call: TRBD2
clone_size: -
v_call: TRBV10-3
j_call: TRBJ2-3
cdr3_length: 15

cdr3_nt: TGCGCCAGCAGCTTGGCCGTAAGAGGGGGTGGCTATGGCTACACCTTC
cdr3_aa: CASSLAVRGGGYGYTF
d_call: -
clone_size: -
v_call: TRBV5-1
j_call: TRBJ1-2
cdr3_length: 16

cdr3_nt: TGTGCCAGCAGTTACTCGGACAGATTCTCCTACGAGCAGTACTTC
cdr3_aa: CASSYSDRFSYEQYF
d_call: -
clone_size: -
v_call: TRBV6-5
j_call: TRBJ2-7
cdr3_length: 15

cdr3_nt: TGCAGCGTTGGTCAGACCTACGAGCAGTACTTC
cdr3_aa: CSVGQTYEQYF
d_call: -
clone_size: many
v_call: TRBV29-1
j_call: TRBJ2-7
cdr3_length: 11

cdr3_nt: TGTGCCAGTAGTGTCCAGTCTCCCCGCTACAATGAGCAGTTCTTC
cdr3_aa: CASSVQSPRYNEQFF
d_call: -
clone_size: -
v_call: TRBV19
j_call: TRBJ2-1
cdr3_length: 15

cdr3_nt: TGTGCCAGCAGCCAGGACTATGGCTACACCTTC
cdr3_aa: CASSQDYGYTF
d_call: -
clone_size: many
v_call: TRBV3-1
j_call: TRBJ1-2
cdr3_length: 11

cdr3_nt: TGTGCCAGCAGCAACAGCAGAGAGGGGGGGCAAGAGGAGACCCAGTACTTC
cdr3_aa: CASSNSREGGQEETQYF
d_call: -
clone_size: few
v_call: TRBV9
j_call: TRBJ2-5
cdr3_length: 17

cdr3_nt: TGTGCCAGCAGTTACAGACCAGGGGCTCCCTACGAGCAGTACTTC
cdr3_aa: CASSYRPGAPYEQYF
d_call: -
clone_size: -
v_call: TRBV6-5
j_call: TRBJ2-7
cdr3_length: 15